This TCR beta chain was observed in a study of T cell responses to AZD1222 COVID-19 vaccine. The study, taken as a whole, reports: Without day 14 samples, only post-peak T cell repertoires were studied. Most donors were white British and more were female, and clonal diversity was possibly underestimated. The number of AZD1222 recipients seropositive at baseline was only five or six.

V lost 10 bases, J lost 4 bases, and 5 bases stayed unmatched. CDR3 size: 12 residues. Germline CDR1 ENHRY, CDR2 SYGVKD. This clone was recorded once. Its antigen is currently unknown. Clones were read by immunoSEQ multiplex PCR, and TCRdb kept only the in-frame ones, dropping some. The data hold 90,000 to 120,000 clones, with about 93% observed a single time. The origin of this receptor is an adult who received the AZD1222 COVID-19 vaccine. The specimen was peripheral blood, collected 28 days after the second AZD1222 dose. J is TRBJ2-7 and V is TRBV10-3; the match to TRBD1 covers 9 bases. Written as DNA, the CDR3 is TGTGCCAGCCGGGACAGGGAGTACGAGCAGTACTTC. Amino acids: CASRDREYEQYF.